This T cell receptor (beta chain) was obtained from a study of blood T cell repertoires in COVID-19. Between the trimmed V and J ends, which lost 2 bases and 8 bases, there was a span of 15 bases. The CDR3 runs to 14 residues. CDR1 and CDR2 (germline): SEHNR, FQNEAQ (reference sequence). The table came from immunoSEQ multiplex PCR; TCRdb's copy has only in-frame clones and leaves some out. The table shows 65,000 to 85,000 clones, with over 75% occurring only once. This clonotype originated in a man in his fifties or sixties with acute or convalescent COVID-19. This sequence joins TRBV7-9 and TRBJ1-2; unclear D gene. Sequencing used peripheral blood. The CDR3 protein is CASSLSETLSGYTF. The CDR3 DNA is TGTGCCAGCAGCTTATCCGAGACATTGAGCGGCTACACCTTC.